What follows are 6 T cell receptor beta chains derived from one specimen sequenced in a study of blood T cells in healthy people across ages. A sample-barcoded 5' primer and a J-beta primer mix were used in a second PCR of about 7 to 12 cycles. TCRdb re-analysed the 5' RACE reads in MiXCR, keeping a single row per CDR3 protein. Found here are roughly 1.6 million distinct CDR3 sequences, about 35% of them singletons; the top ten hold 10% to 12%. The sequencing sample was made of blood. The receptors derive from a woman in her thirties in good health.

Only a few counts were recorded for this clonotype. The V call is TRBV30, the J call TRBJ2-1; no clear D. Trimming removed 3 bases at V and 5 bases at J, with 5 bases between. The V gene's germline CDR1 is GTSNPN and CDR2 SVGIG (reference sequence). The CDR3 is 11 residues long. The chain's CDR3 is CAWRWDNEQFF. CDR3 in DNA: TGTGCCTGGAGATGGGACAATGAGCAGTTCTTC.

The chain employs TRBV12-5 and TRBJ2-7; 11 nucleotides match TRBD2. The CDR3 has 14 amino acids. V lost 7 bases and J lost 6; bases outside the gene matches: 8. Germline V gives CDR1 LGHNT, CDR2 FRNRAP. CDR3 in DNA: TGTGCTAGTGCCCTTAGCGGGAGGGCCAGCGAGCAGTACTTC. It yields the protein CASALSGRASEQYF.

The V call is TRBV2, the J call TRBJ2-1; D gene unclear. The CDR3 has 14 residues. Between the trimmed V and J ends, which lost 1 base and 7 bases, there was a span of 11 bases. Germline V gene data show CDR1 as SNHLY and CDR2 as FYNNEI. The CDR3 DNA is TGTGCCAGCAGTGAAGGTAATATCAGGAATGAGCAGTTCTTC. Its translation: CASSEGNIRNEQFF.

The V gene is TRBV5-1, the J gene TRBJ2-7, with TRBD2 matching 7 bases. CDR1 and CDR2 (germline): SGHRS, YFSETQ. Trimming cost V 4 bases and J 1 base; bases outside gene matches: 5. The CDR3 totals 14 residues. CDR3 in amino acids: CASSTTAGSYEQYF. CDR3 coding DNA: TGCGCCAGCAGCACCACAGCGGGATCCTACGAGCAGTACTTC.

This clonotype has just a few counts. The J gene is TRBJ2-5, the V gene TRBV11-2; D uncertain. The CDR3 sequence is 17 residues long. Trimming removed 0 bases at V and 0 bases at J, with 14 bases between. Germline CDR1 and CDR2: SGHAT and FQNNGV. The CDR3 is CASSLEILAYNQETQYF. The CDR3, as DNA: TGTGCCAGCAGCTTAGAAATATTGGCATATAACCAAGAGACCCAGTACTTC.

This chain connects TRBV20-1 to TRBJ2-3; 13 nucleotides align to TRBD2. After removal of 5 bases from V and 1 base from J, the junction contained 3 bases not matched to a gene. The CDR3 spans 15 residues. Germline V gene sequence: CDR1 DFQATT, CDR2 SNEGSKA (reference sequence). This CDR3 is CSAPTSGGRTDTQYF. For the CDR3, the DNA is TGCAGTGCTCCGACTAGCGGGGGGCGCACAGATACGCAGTATTTT.